Reported below is one T cell receptor beta chain. The antigen remains undetermined. The sample belongs to a study of T cell responses to AZD1222 COVID-19 vaccine. The data were produced by immunoSEQ multiplex PCR, yet TCRdb's version contains in-frame clones alone and is incomplete. This sample has roughly 150,000 clones, with just over 90% found just once. V was cut by 6 bases and J by 1 base, with 12 bases left in between. The CDR3 totals 14 residues. Germline lookup yields CDR1 SNHLY and CDR2 FYNNEI. Notes on the study in general: Reportedly, nearly half the spike-specific TCRs target unmutated variant regions. Vaccine-associated CD4 TCRs spanned spike, dominant at 160-218 and 743-854.

The chain links TRBV2 to TRBJ1-1; D gene uncertain. The receptor was derived from an adult who received the AZD1222 COVID-19 vaccine. The starting material was peripheral blood, obtained 28 days after the second AZD1222 dose. The CDR3 sequence is CASSPSGTNTEAFF. DNA for the CDR3: TGTGCCAGCAGCCCCTCCGGTACGAACACTGAAGCTTTCTTT.